These 31 T cell receptor beta chains came from one sample sequenced in a study of T cells in Graves' hyperthyroidism and ophthalmopathy. TCR beta CDR3 sequences were amplified from RNA transcripts. In the first-round RT-PCR of the TCR CDR3, the HTBI primer set was used. TCRdb called the multiplex PCR reads again in MiXCR, with one record for every CDR3 protein. Among approximately 510,000 distinct CDR3 sequences listed, roughly 20% were seen once. Sample: blood. Receptors were obtained from a man aged 18 to 35 with Graves' hyperthyroidism.

This clonotype has at least ten counts. This chain's CDR3 is CASSIRQTTEAFF. The CDR3 nucleotides read TGTGCCAGCAGTATAAGACAGACCACTGAAGCTTTCTTT. This chain links TRBV12-3 or TRBV12-4 with TRBJ1-1, with D maybe TRBD1 (5 bases). V was shortened by 5 bases and J by 4 bases, with 11 bases between the two germline ends. The CDR3 length is 13 residues.

Concerning this clonotype itself: The CDR3 carries no conserved terminal phenylalanine or tryptophan, so it likely arises from a read error. The DNA is omitted, as the CDR3 cannot be located on it reliably, and the CDR3 follows TCRdb's listing. The chain recombines TRBV15 with TRBJ1-1; the D call TRBD1 from the table was never checked on the DNA. The CDR3 sequence runs 13 residues, both termini included. Germline V gene lookup returns CDR1 LNHNV and CDR2 YYDKDF (reference sequence). The chain's CDR3 is CATSKGRGTEACL.

This clonotype has at least ten counts. This chain links TRBV6-4 with TRBJ1-1, with TRBD1 as a possible D gene (5 bases). The V and J ends lost 5 bases and 9 bases respectively, with 13 bases between them. The CDR3 runs to 12 residues. Germline lookup yields CDR1 MRHNA and CDR2 SNTAGT. CDR3 in DNA: TGTGCCAGCAGTTACTGGGCAGGGAAAGCTTTCTTT. Its translation: CASSYWAGKAFF.

This clonotype has at least ten counts. The rearrangement uses TRBV7-8 and TRBJ2-5, with TRBD2 identical over 8 bases. The CDR3 loop spans 15 amino acids. Germline-derived CDR1 and CDR2 are SGHVS and FQNEAQ. V lost 3 bases and J lost 3; bases outside the gene matches: 6. CDR3: CASSFSGGRKETQYF. CDR3 sequence (DNA): TGTGCCAGCAGCTTCAGCGGGGGCCGAAAAGAGACCCAGTACTTC. Variable domain in full (rest from reference TRBV7-8 and TRBJ2-5): GAGVSQSPRYKVAKRGQDVALRCDPISGHVSLFWYQQALGQGPEFLTYFQNEAQLDKSGLPSDRFFAERPEGSVSTLKIQRTQQEDSAVYLCASSFSGGRKETQYFGPGTRLLVL.

CDR3 region: CASSYSGTGVEQYF. The CDR3 coding sequence is TGTGCCAGCAGTTACTCCGGGACAGGGGTCGAGCAGTACTTC. The rearrangement links TRBV6-5 to TRBJ2-7; 10 bases are shared with TRBD1. This CDR3 spans 14 amino acids. Germline CDR1 is MNHEY and CDR2 is SVGAGI. With V trimmed by 0 bases and J by 6 bases, 2 bases remained unmatched.

This chain connects TRBV4-1 to TRBJ2-3, with 7 bases identical to TRBD1. With 5 bases clipped from V and 5 bases from J, the junction kept 1 base outside the gene matches. Germline CDR1 is MGHRA and CDR2 is YSYEKL. This CDR3 has 12 residues. In DNA form, the CDR3 reads TGCGCCAGCAGCACAGGGGAAGATACGCAGTATTTT. It codes for CASSTGEDTQYF.

This clonotype has more than one count but fewer than ten. One base away lies a much larger clone, so this may be a sequencing read error. The rearrangement links TRBV12-5 to TRBJ2-5; 7 nucleotides match TRBD2. CDR3 length equals 15 residues. In germline, CDR1 is LGHNT, CDR2 FRNRAP. This CDR3 is CASGTGEGYRETKYF. Here the CDR3 DNA reads TGTGCTAGTGGTACCGGGGAGGGATATAGAGAGACCAAGTACTTC.

This clonotype was seen at least ten times. The V and J genes are TRBV5-1 and TRBJ2-7; D is possibly TRBD1 (6 bases). The V gene lost 4 bases and the J gene lost 3 bases, with 8 bases spanning the gap. The length of the CDR3 is 12 residues. The germline gives CDR1 SGHRS, CDR2 YFSETQ. In DNA form, the CDR3 reads TGCGCCAGCAGCACGGACAGCTACGAGCAGTACTTC. Its protein product is CASSTDSYEQYF.

This clonotype was counted at least ten times. The chain joins TRBV20-1 to TRBJ1-2; 8 nucleotides align to TRBD1. J was trimmed by 4 bases and V by 5 bases; bases with no gene match: 3. Germline CDR1 and CDR2: DFQATT and SNEGSKA (reference sequence). This CDR3 is 12 amino acids long. In DNA form, the CDR3 reads TGCAGTGCTGCACAGGGGGTCTATGGCTACACCTTC. This codes for CSAAQGVYGYTF.

This clonotype was recorded a few times. V is TRBV28 and J is TRBJ2-2, with TRBD2 identical over 10 bases. The CDR3 runs 17 residues. Trimming removed 5 bases from V and 4 bases from J; junction bases left unmatched: 10. CDR1 MDHEN and CDR2 SYDVKM come from the germline V gene. The CDR3 loop is CASSLPFSGGPTGELFF. The CDR3, as DNA: TGTGCCAGCAGTCTCCCTTTTAGCGGGGGGCCCACCGGGGAGCTGTTTTTT.

The chain carries TRBV5-1 and TRBJ1-2, with D possibly being TRBD1 (5 bases). Per germline, CDR1 SGHRS and CDR2 YFSETQ. V was cut by 3 bases and J by 1 base, with 10 bases left in between. The CDR3 has 14 amino acids. In DNA form, the CDR3 reads TGCGCCAGCAGCTCCGGGGGAGGTAACTATGGCTACACCTTC. It translates to CASSSGGGNYGYTF.

This clonotype was recorded at least ten times. The chain carries TRBV2 and TRBJ1-5; the D is unclear. CDR3 length: 13 residues. Germline values: CDR1 SNHLY, CDR2 FYNNEI. V lost 8 bases, J lost 0 bases, and 8 bases lay in between. The CDR3 region is CASRRTSNQPQHF. The DNA of the CDR3 is TGTGCCAGCCGTAGGACTAGCAATCAGCCCCAGCATTTT.

This clonotype was seen repeatedly, ten times or more. The J gene is TRBJ2-2, the V gene TRBV20-1; D call uncertain. V lost 2 bases and J 6 bases, leaving 10 bases between the germline ends. Germline V gene data show CDR1 as DFQATT and CDR2 as SNEGSKA (reference sequence). The CDR3 totals 13 residues. CDR3 in amino acids: CSARRDSAGELFF. CDR3 nucleotides: TGCAGTGCTAGACGAGATAGTGCCGGGGAGCTGTTTTTT.

The V and J genes are TRBV28 and TRBJ2-7; TRBD1 matches at 9 bases. The V segment lost 7 bases and the J segment 4 bases; nucleotides outside the gene matches: 8. Looked up from germline, CDR1 is MDHEN and CDR2 is SYDVKM. This CDR3 region has 14 residues. The CDR3 is CASTTDRGLYEQYF. In DNA, the CDR3 is TGTGCCAGCACAACGGACAGGGGTTTGTACGAGCAGTACTTC.

In this sample, this clonotype turned up a few times. The J gene is TRBJ2-7, the V gene TRBV28; D is unclear. This CDR3 spans 15 amino acids. V lost 2 bases and J lost 2, with 13 bases in between. Germline CDR1 is MDHEN and CDR2 is SYDVKM. This CDR3 reads CASSLGGSSTYEQYF. Here the CDR3 DNA reads TGTGCCAGCAGTTTAGGTGGGTCCTCCACCTACGAGCAGTACTTC.

The chain uses TRBV18 and TRBJ1-1; D might be TRBD1 (6 bases). Trimming shortened V by 4 bases and J by 1 base, and 13 bases separated the two germline ends. This CDR3 comprises 15 residues. CDR1 KGHSH and CDR2 LQKENI come from the germline V gene. The CDR3 reads CASSQLDSGNTEAFF. Written as DNA, the CDR3 is TGTGCCAGCTCACAACTGGACAGCGGGAACACTGAAGCTTTCTTT.

Worth noting for this clonotype: Possible read error: a much larger clone is one base away. V gene TRBV30 combines with J gene TRBJ2-7, with D perhaps TRBD1 (6 bases). V was trimmed by 1 base and J by 1 base, leaving 17 bases between them. Germline V lookup: CDR1 GTSNPN, CDR2 SVGIG (reference sequence). The length of the CDR3 is 16 residues. CDR3 nucleotide sequence: TGTGCCTGGAGTGAACCAGGGGTAGGGGGATCCTACGAGCAGTACTTC. Its translation: CAWSEPGVGGSYEQYF. The full variable domain, rest sourced from reference TRBV30 and TRBJ2-7, is SQTIHQWPATLVQPVGSPLSLECTVEGTSNPNLYWYRQAAGRGLQLLFYSVGIGQISSEVPQNLSASRPQDRQFILSSKKLLLSDSGFYLCAWSEPGVGGSYEQYFGPGTRLTVT.

This clonotype was observed once. One junction end disagrees with the germline gene, perhaps due to a read error. The chain couples TRBV12-3 or TRBV12-4 to TRBJ2-2, with TRBD2 matching over 7 bases. The length of the CDR3 is 14 residues. The CDR3 DNA is TGTGCCAGCAGTCTAGCGGTCTTAGCCGGGGAGCTGTTTTTT. It is translated as CASSLAVLAGELFF.

This clonotype was recorded at least ten times. The gene calls are TRBV6-1 and TRBJ1-2; 10 bases map to TRBD1. The trim removed 6 bases at V and 8 bases at J, leaving 15 bases unmatched. In germline, CDR1 is MNHNS, CDR2 SASEGT. The CDR3 length is 16 residues. CDR3 protein: CASRTIPGQGRMGYTF. In nucleotides, the CDR3 is TGTGCCAGCAGGACTATTCCGGGACAGGGGCGGATGGGCTACACCTTC.

This clonotype has ten or more counts. The chain uses TRBV15 and TRBJ2-5; a possible D gene is TRBD1 (5 bases). Trimming took off 4 bases at V and 1 base at J, with 13 bases between the two ends. This CDR3 contains 15 residues. CDR1 is LNHNV, CDR2 YYDKDF, per germline (reference sequence). The CDR3 coding sequence is TGTGCCACCAGCACCAGCCAGGACACCCAAGAGACCCAGTACTTC. Encoded protein: CATSTSQDTQETQYF.

The chain combines TRBV20-1 with TRBJ1-5; D uncertain. There are 15 residues in the CDR3. Per the germline V gene, CDR1 is DFQATT and CDR2 is SNEGSKA (reference sequence). V was shortened by 2 bases and J by 6 bases, with 17 bases between the two germline ends. The CDR3 here is CSARKLGPQSQPQHF. CDR3 DNA sequence: TGCAGTGCTAGAAAATTAGGACCACAGAGTCAGCCCCAGCATTTT.

There are many counts of this clonotype. CDR3 amino acids: CASSRRTLKETQYF. CDR3 bases: TGTGCCAGCAGTAGACGGACTTTAAAAGAGACCCAGTACTTC. The V call is TRBV12-3 or TRBV12-4, the J call TRBJ2-5; a weak D match, TRBD2 (5 bases). The CDR3 has 14 amino acids. Trimming left V 5 bases short and J 3 bases short, with 13 bases between.

This clonotype was seen more than once but under ten times. The germline gene is not matched at one end of the junction; a read error may be the cause. V and J are TRBV4-1 and TRBJ2-6, with D hard to call. This CDR3 contains 18 residues. CDR1 is MGHRA, CDR2 YSYEKL, per germline. CDR3 coding DNA: TGCGCCAGCAGCCAAGATGAACCGGCAGGCTCTGGAGCCAACGTCCTGACTTTC. This translates into CASSQDEPAGSGANVLTF.

This clonotype showed up many times. The rearrangement joins TRBV5-4 to TRBJ2-5; possible D gene TRBD2, 6 bases. From germline, CDR1 is SGHNT and CDR2 YYREEE (reference sequence). Trimming cost V 0 bases and J 5 bases, with 11 bases left between them. This CDR3 has 14 amino acids. The CDR3 sequence: CASSLAGGPETQYF. Written as DNA, the CDR3 is TGTGCCAGCAGCTTGGCCGGAGGGCCCGAGACCCAGTACTTC.

With respect to this clonotype: The junction does not match germline at one end; this may be a read error. This sequence joins TRBV15 and TRBJ2-5; 10 positions agree with TRBD1. The germline V gene encodes CDR1 LNHNV and CDR2 YYDKDF (reference sequence). The CDR3 length is 16 residues. The CDR3 region is CATSREIDRGRKTQDF. For the CDR3, the DNA is TGTGCCACCAGCAGAGAAATTGACAGGGGGCGGAAGACCCAGGACTTC.

There are many counts of this clonotype. This sequence joins TRBV29-1 and TRBJ2-5; 8 bases match TRBD2. The CDR3 totals 17 residues. Trimming removed 5 bases from V and 0 bases from J; junction bases left unmatched: 14. Germline lookup yields CDR1 SQVTM and CDR2 ANQGSEA. The CDR3 protein is CSVTSGLGWVNQETQYF. The CDR3 bases are TGCAGCGTTACTAGCGGCTTGGGGTGGGTGAACCAAGAGACCCAGTACTTC.

This clonotype appeared many times. The chain couples TRBV6-4 to TRBJ2-2; 11 bases are a match to TRBD2. V was pared by 3 bases and J by 4 bases, with 4 bases of the junction left unmatched. CDR3 length equals 16 residues. Germline CDR1 is MRHNA and CDR2 is SNTAGT. CDR3 nucleotides: TGTGCCAGCAGTGATCAACTAGCGGGGGTCACCGGGGAGCTGTTTTTT. It translates to CASSDQLAGVTGELFF.

This clonotype was found many times. The chain uses TRBV7-6 and TRBJ2-7; 14 bases are shared with TRBD2. The germline V gene encodes CDR1 SGHVS and CDR2 FNYEAQ. Unmatched junction bases numbered 5, after V lost 5 bases and J lost 5 bases. CDR3 length equals 15 residues. The CDR3 DNA reads as TGTGCCAGCAGCCGGGGACTAGCGGGGGCGGACGAGCAGTACTTC. Protein sequence: CASSRGLAGADEQYF. The full variable domain, in which reference TRBV7-6 and TRBJ2-7 provide the parts outside the CDR3, is GAGVSQSPRYKVTKRGQDVALRCDPISGHVSLYWYRQALGQGPEFLTYFNYEAQQDKSGLPNDRFSAERPEGSISTLTIQRTEQRDSAMYRCASSRGLAGADEQYFGPGTRLTVT.

This clonotype has at least ten counts. The J gene is TRBJ1-1, the V gene TRBV25-1; D possibly corresponds to TRBD1 (5 bases). Germline lookup yields CDR1 MGHDK and CDR2 SYGVNS. V lost 2 bases, J lost 4 bases, and 11 bases lay in between. The length of the CDR3 is 14 residues. CDR3: CASSERGWSTEAFF. CDR3 nucleotide sequence: TGTGCCAGCAGTGAACGGGGGTGGAGCACTGAAGCTTTCTTT.

The rearrangement uses TRBV5-1 and TRBJ1-5, with D maybe TRBD1 (5 bases). The ends were cut back, 0 bases at V and 3 bases at J, with 16 bases in the middle. The CDR3 is 17 residues long. Germline V CDR1 and CDR2: SGHRS, YFSETQ. The CDR3 here is CASSLGELGQPNQPQHF. The CDR3 coding sequence is TGCGCCAGCAGCTTGGGTGAATTGGGGCAGCCCAATCAGCCCCAGCATTTT.

This clonotype was counted between two and nine times. The chain has TRBV4-2 and TRBJ1-1; no clear D. The germline V and J ends were trimmed by 1 base and 1 base, with 16 bases remaining between them. Germline values: CDR1 LGHNA, CDR2 YNFKEQ. CDR3 length: 17 residues. The CDR3: CASSQAAIHRRNTEAFF. CDR3 nucleotides: TGTGCCAGCAGCCAAGCGGCGATACACAGACGGAACACTGAAGCTTTCTTT.